This TCR beta chain was recovered during a study of blood T cell repertoires in COVID-19 (TCRdb year 2020). For the study in its entirety: Collaborator samples came from the United States, Italy and Spain and covered acute and convalescent phases of COVID-19. The repertoires were made available in a free public database intended to serve as a resource for research on the immune response to SARS-CoV-2. The dataset comprised deeply sampled blood TCRbeta repertoires from subjects exposed to, actively infected with, or recovered from COVID-19. Where available, HLA class I and class II types were obtained from metadata supplied by the sample provider rather than from assay-based typing. The material from the prospective study consisted of cDNA or gDNA derived from T cells, B-cell-depleted T cells, or PBMCs. Samples were obtained from the ongoing ImmuneRACE study (first 160 participants) and from about 1,300 subjects provided by 6 global collaborators. Sample metadata almost always included a de-identified subject ID, COVID-19 status, age in years and sex.

Measured from the cysteine to the phenylalanine, the CDR3 is 16 residues long. Only the CDR3 DNA is retained, 48 bases long and in frame from the first base. Here V drops 5 bases and J drops 2 bases, and the junction holds 6 bases not matched to any gene. CDR1 and CDR2, per the germline V gene, are MNHEY and SVGEGT. The paper as a whole reports these results and caveats: The amount of clinical and demographic metadata varied by source and participant and was provided uncurated.

The immunoSEQ Assay, a bias-controlled multiplex PCR, was used to amplify TCRbeta CDR3 regions from genomic DNA. From the authors' description of their analysis: The number of nucleated cells in each sample was estimated from the amplification of reference gene primers within the assay. To quantify the absolute abundance of each unique TCRbeta CDR3 rearrangement, sequence reads were collapsed and filtered. For each sample, productive Simpson clonality was calculated as the square root of Simpson's diversity index across productive rearrangements. The clones in this table, taken by TCRdb from immuneACCESS, are in-frame only. Not every clone is retained; where verified, under half of the shortfall comes from an unresolved V gene, and the cause of the rest is unknown. From that table come the V and J calls and clone size; the DNA was used to work out D and trimming. This sample gives 320,000 or so clones in total; 75% to 90% of them show up just once. Of the sample, around 1.9% falls within the top ten clones.

This clone occurred a few times. No antigen is known for it. No clone much larger than this one lies a single base away; base qualities are absent. In the prospective study, participants were roughly 18 to 100 years old, resided in fewer than 25 geographic areas of the United States, and were enrolled through a virtual design. To assign participants to cohorts, the prospective study relied on clinical history that participants themselves reported in a screening survey and a study questionnaire. Exposed participants were defined as having been in contact with someone with a PCR-confirmed or clinician-diagnosed COVID-19 case within 2 weeks of study entry. In the prospective study, whole blood, serum and a nasopharyngeal or oropharyngeal swab were collected from each participant by mobile phlebotomists. Over a roughly two-month period, participants in the prospective study had the option of providing additional blood draws and questionnaires. Before DNA extraction, prospective study blood samples were shipped either frozen or at room temperature.

The clonotype originates from a woman in her thirties who had been exposed to COVID-19. This sequence uses TRBV6-2 or TRBV6-3 and TRBJ2-5; 12 of the junction bases match TRBD2. Sequencing input: PBMCs or T cells enriched from blood (not recorded which). DNA sequence: TGTGCCAGCAGTAACAGACTAGCGGGAGTACAAGAGACCCAGTACTTC. The resulting protein is CASSNRLAGVQETQYF.